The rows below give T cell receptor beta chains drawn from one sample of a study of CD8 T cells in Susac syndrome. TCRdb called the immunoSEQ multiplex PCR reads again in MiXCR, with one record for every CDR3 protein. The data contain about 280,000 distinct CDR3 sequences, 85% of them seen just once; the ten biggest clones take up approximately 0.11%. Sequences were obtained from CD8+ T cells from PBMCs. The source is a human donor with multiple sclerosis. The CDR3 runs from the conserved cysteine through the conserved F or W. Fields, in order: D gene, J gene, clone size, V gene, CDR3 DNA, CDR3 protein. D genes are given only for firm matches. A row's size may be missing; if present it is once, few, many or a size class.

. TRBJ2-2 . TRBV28 TGTGCCAGCACTATTATGGACCCTAGGGGACGGACCCTACAGGGAGCCGGGGAGCTGTTTTTT CASTIMDPRGRTLQGAGELFF
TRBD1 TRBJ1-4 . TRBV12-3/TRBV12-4 TGTGCCAGCAGTGACCGACAGGGGACTAATGAAAAACTGTTTTTT CASSDRQGTNEKLFF
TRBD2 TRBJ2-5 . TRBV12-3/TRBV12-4 TGTGCCAGCAGCCGCGCATCAAGACTAGCGGGATACCAAGAGACCCAGTACTTC CASSRASRLAGYQETQYF
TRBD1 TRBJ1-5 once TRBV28 TGTGCCAGCAGTCTCCGTCGACAGGGGTTTTATCAGCCCCAGCATTTT CASSLRRQGFYQPQHF
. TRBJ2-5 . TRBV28 TGTGCCAGCAGTCCCGGACAGTCCCCAGAGGCCCAGTACTTC CASSPGQSPEAQYF
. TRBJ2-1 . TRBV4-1 TGCGCCAGCAGCCAAGATAGGAAGACCCTCGTTCGTCATGAGCAGTTCTTC CASSQDRKTLVRHEQFF
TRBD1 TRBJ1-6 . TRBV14 TGTGCCAGCAGCGCCGCCGGGACAGTTAATTCACCCCTCCACTTT CASSAAGTVNSPLHF
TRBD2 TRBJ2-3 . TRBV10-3 TGTGCCATCGGTGTATTAGCGGGAGGGCACACAGATACGCAGTATTTT CAIGVLAGGHTDTQYF
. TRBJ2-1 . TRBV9 TGTGCCAGCAGCCTTCCGACTAGTCGCAATGAGCAGTTCTTC CASSLPTSRNEQFF
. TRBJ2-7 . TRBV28 TGTGCCAGCAGCTCCGCCCGGGACCCTACCTACGAGCAGTACTTC CASSSARDPTYEQYF
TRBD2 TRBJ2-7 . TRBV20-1 TGCAGTGCGGACGGGACTAGCAATTGGGCCGACGAGCAGTACTTC CSADGTSNWADEQYF
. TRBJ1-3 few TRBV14 TGTGCCAGCAGCCAAGTGGATTCTGGAAACACCATATATTTT CASSQVDSGNTIYF
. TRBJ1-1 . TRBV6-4 TGTGCCAGCAGGGAGGGCACTGAAGCTTTCTTT CASREGTEAFF
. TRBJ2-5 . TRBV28 TGTGCCAGCAGTCAACGGCCCGGTAAACAAGAGACCCAGTACTTC CASSQRPGKQETQYF
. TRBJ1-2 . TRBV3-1 TGTGCCAGCAGCCAAGTTAGGCAGGGGCTTGGTGGCTACACCTTC CASSQVRQGLGGYTF
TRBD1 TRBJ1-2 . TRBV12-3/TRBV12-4 TGTGCCAGCAGTCCGACAGGGACAGGCTACACCTTC CASSPTGTGYTF